The 30 T cell receptor beta chains below all came from one sample that was sequenced in a study of T cell clonality in common variable immunodeficiency. TCRdb's table, derived via immunoSEQ multiplex PCR, lists solely in-frame clones and lacks some. The sample includes about 35,000 clones, none of them occurring once. The sample taken for sequencing was peripheral blood mononuclear cells. These receptors all come from a person aged 18-70 years in good health.

This clone showed up many times. The read ends 3 residues before the CDR3 terminus; that terminus is restored from the germline J gene. V usage is TRBV18 and J usage is TRBJ1-2; 9 bases map to TRBD1. V lost 2 bases and J lost 2; bases outside the gene matches: 9. Germline CDR1 reads KGHSH; CDR2 reads LQKENI. CDR3 size: 17 residues. This CDR3 reads CASSPLGQGQGNYGYTF. The sequenced part of the CDR3 DNA is TGTGCCAGCTCACCATTGGGTCAGGGACAGGGAAACTATGGC.

This clone has at least ten counts. The observed sequence ends 3 residues before the CDR3 terminus, with the missing tail filled in from the germline J gene. The chain combines TRBV7-2 with TRBJ1-2, with a possible D match to TRBD1 (6 bases). The germline CDR1 and CDR2 sequences are SGHTA and FQGNSA. Trimming shortened V by 3 bases and J by 0 bases, and 11 bases separated the two germline ends. CDR3 length: 15 amino acids. Here the CDR3 reads CASSFLRDTNYGYTF. The sequenced CDR3 bases are TGTGCCAGCAGCTTCTTAAGGGACACTAACTATGGC.

This clone was recorded many times. The covered CDR3 bases are TGTGCCAGCAGTTTTCAGGTGCACCAGCCC. This translates into CASSFQVHQP. The full-length CDR3 reads as CASSFQVHQPQHF. The chain is built from TRBV6-2 or TRBV6-3 and TRBJ1-5; D unclear. The DNA ends 3 residues before the CDR3 does, and the rest of the CDR3 is filled in from the germline J gene. The CDR3 has 13 residues. CDR1 is MNHEY and CDR2 is SVGEGT in the germline V gene. The ends were cut back, 4 bases at V and 7 bases at J, with 11 bases in the middle.

This clone was found many times. The DNA read from the CDR3 is TGCAGCGCCCTTTTTATCTACGAG. Protein: CSALFIYE. The complete CDR3 reads CSALFIYEQYF. The gene calls are TRBV29-1 and TRBJ2-7, with unresolved D. The read terminates 3 residues before the CDR3 end, so the remaining end is supplied by the germline J gene. CDR3 length: 11 residues. The ends were cut back, 7 bases at V and 3 bases at J, with 10 bases in the middle. Germline lookup yields CDR1 SQVTM and CDR2 ANQGSEA.

This clone has only a few counts. The read gets to within 3 residues of the CDR3 end, and the germline J gene fills in the rest. The chain is built from TRBV19 and TRBJ2-3, with D perhaps matching TRBD2 (5 bases). The germline V gene has CDR1 LNHDA and CDR2 SQIVND (reference sequence). The CDR3 totals 14 residues. The V end lost 7 bases, the J end lost 0 bases, and 11 bases lay between the germline ends. The sequenced part of the CDR3 DNA is TGTGCCAGTACTTTACGGACTAGCACAGATACG. Protein product: CASTLRTSTDT. The entire CDR3 protein reads CASTLRTSTDTQYF.

This clone has ten or more counts. The read ends 3 residues before the CDR3 terminus; that terminus is restored from the germline J gene. The chain links TRBV6-1 to TRBJ1-1; no clear D. The germline CDR1 and CDR2 sequences are MNHNS and SASEGT. The CDR3 runs to 13 residues. Trimming took off 1 base at V and 5 bases at J, with 8 bases between the two ends. The covered CDR3 bases are TGTGCCAGCAGTGAAGGGACTCAAACTGAA. Amino acid sequence: CASSEGTQTE. The CDR3 as a whole reads CASSEGTQTEAFF.

This clone was observed many times. Coverage ceases 3 residues before the CDR3 finishes, and the germline J gene fills in the end. The chain uses TRBV20-1 and TRBJ1-1; 7 bases map to TRBD1. The ends lost 3 bases at V and 3 bases at J; junction bases unmatched: 7. Germline assignment: CDR1 DFQATT and CDR2 SNEGSKA (reference sequence). This CDR3 comprises 14 residues. Partial CDR3 DNA: TGCAGTGCTAGGGAGGGGGCCGGTTACACTGAA. This sequence encodes CSAREGAGYTE. The CDR3 in full is CSAREGAGYTEAFF.

At least ten counts were recorded for this clone. The read finishes 3 residues shy of the CDR3 end, and the germline J gene is used to complete it. This sequence joins TRBV30 and TRBJ2-3; D not resolved. The CDR3 is 12 amino acids. Germline V gene lookup returns CDR1 GTSNPN and CDR2 SVGIG (reference sequence). The V end lost 5 bases, the J end lost 1 base, and 7 bases lay between the germline ends. Incomplete CDR3 DNA: TGTGCCTGGGAGCTGGGCACAGATACG. It is translated as CAWELGTDT. The entire CDR3 reads CAWELGTDTQYF.

By share of the sample, this clone is medium-sized. The sequenced fragment ends 3 residues before the CDR3 boundary, so the rest is inferred from the germline J gene. The rearrangement links TRBV6-2 or TRBV6-3 to TRBJ2-3; the D gene is possibly TRBD1 (6 bases). Germline V lookup: CDR1 MNHEY, CDR2 SVGEGT. This CDR3 region has 14 residues. Trimming took off 5 bases at V and 5 bases at J, with 14 bases between the two ends. CDR3 bases read: TGTGCCAGCAGTCAACATACGACAGGAGATACG. This gives the protein CASSQHTTGDT. The entire CDR3 sequence reads CASSQHTTGDTQYF.

This clone was recorded at least ten times. At one of its ends the junction is not consistent with the germline gene, which may arise from a read error. The sequence runs out 3 residues before the end of the CDR3; the remainder is reconstructed from the germline J gene. This rearrangement joins TRBV2 to TRBJ2-5, with TRBD1 matching 9 bases. CDR1 is SNHLY and CDR2 is FYNNEI in the germline V gene. The CDR3 has 14 residues. The CDR3 bases that were read are TGTGCCAGCAGGGAAGACAGGGGGGTTGAGACC. Protein: CASREDRGVET. The full CDR3 protein is CASREDRGVETQYF.

This clone occurred many times. The CDR3 sequence is CASRRQGDTGELFF. CDR3 DNA, as far as it was read: TGTGCCAGCAGACGACAGGGTGACACCGGGGAG. The V call is TRBV7-6, the J call TRBJ2-2; TRBD1 aligns across 7 bases. The sequence runs out 3 residues before the end of the CDR3; the remainder is reconstructed from the germline J gene. V dropped 6 bases and J dropped 3; count of bases not matched to a gene: 4. CDR1 is SGHVS, CDR2 FNYEAQ, per germline. CDR3 length equals 14 residues.

A note on this clone: From the germline J gene comes the end of the CDR3, since the read stops 3 residues before it. Other DNA sequences in this specimen translate into the identical CDR3. This sequence joins TRBV7-9 and TRBJ2-7, with 10 bases matching TRBD2. CDR1 is SEHNR, CDR2 FQNEAQ, per germline (reference sequence). The junction had 7 bases not matched to a gene; V was cut back by 4 bases and J by 4 bases. This CDR3 is 15 amino acids long. The CDR3: CASSSPRTSGYEQYF. Incomplete CDR3 DNA: TGTGCCAGCAGCTCCCCTAGGACTAGCGGTTACGAG.

This clone was seen at least ten times. The sequenced fragment ends 3 residues before the CDR3 boundary, so the rest is inferred from the germline J gene. The V call is TRBV28, the J call TRBJ2-3; 10 bases are a match to TRBD2. The CDR3 sequence is 16 residues long. CDR1 MDHEN and CDR2 SYDVKM come from the germline V gene. V gave up 6 bases and J gave up 2 bases; unmatched junction bases: 8. The sequenced CDR3 bases are TGTGCCAGCAGCCCTCAAGCGGGAGGGGACACAGATACG. Its protein is CASSPQAGGDTDT. The CDR3 in full is CASSPQAGGDTDTQYF.

This clone has ten or more counts. The sequence runs out 3 residues before the end of the CDR3; the remainder is reconstructed from the germline J gene. V usage is TRBV7-2 and J usage is TRBJ2-3; D unresolved. The CDR3 has 14 amino acids. Trimming removed 3 bases at V and 6 bases at J, with 13 bases between. Germline CDR1 SGHTA, CDR2 FQGNSA. The CDR3 bases that were read are TGTGCCAGCAGCTTTGTGCTAGTCGGGGATACG. Translated, it gives CASSFVLVGDT. Given in full, the CDR3 is CASSFVLVGDTQYF.

This clone appeared many times. The read ends 3 residues before the CDR3 terminus; that terminus is restored from the germline J gene. The rearrangement links TRBV18 to TRBJ1-4, with D tentatively TRBD1 (6 bases). V was clipped by 3 bases and J by 5 bases, with 10 bases between them. The germline V gene encodes CDR1 KGHSH and CDR2 LQKENI. This CDR3 contains 14 residues. The covered CDR3 bases are TGTGCCAGCTCACCGTCACAGGGAAATGAAAAA. Its translation is CASSPSQGNEK. The entire CDR3 protein reads CASSPSQGNEKLFF.

The sample holds many counts of this clone. The read gets to within 3 residues of the CDR3 end, and the germline J gene fills in the rest. This rearrangement joins TRBV5-1 to TRBJ2-2, with 10 bases identical to TRBD2. CDR1 SGHRS and CDR2 YFSETQ come from the germline V gene. After removal of 4 bases from V and 4 bases from J, the junction contained 13 bases not matched to a gene. The CDR3 contains 18 residues. CDR3 residues: CASSPFQLAGGSTGELFF. Partial CDR3 DNA: TGCGCCAGCAGCCCTTTCCAGTTAGCGGGAGGTAGCACCGGGGAG.

This clone was detected many times. Read sequence stops 3 residues before the CDR3 end, and the germline J gene provides the missing end. V and J are TRBV7-9 and TRBJ2-1; unclear D gene. The CDR3 sequence is 11 residues long. CDR1 and CDR2 from the germline V gene are SEHNR and FQNEAQ (reference sequence). V shed 8 bases and J shed 7 bases, with 9 bases lying between them. CDR3 region: CASELTNEQFF. The DNA read from the CDR3 is TGTGCCAGCGAACTGACTAATGAG.

This clone was counted many times. Read data end 3 residues before the CDR3 end; the end is taken from the germline J gene. The chain recombines TRBV7-3 with TRBJ2-7; D gene unclear. This CDR3 has 14 residues. The V end lost 6 bases, the J end lost 0 bases, and 12 bases lay between the germline ends. The germline V gene has CDR1 SGHTA and CDR2 FQGTGA. CDR3: CASSQFGHSYEQYF. The sequenced CDR3 bases are TGTGCCAGCAGTCAATTTGGCCACTCCTACGAG. The complete variable domain, with remaining parts taken from reference TRBV7-3 and TRBJ2-7, reads GAGVSQTPSNKVTEKGKYVELRCDPISGHTALYWYRQSLGQGPEFLIYFQGTGAADDSGLPNDRFFAVRPEGSVSTLKIQRTERGDSAVYLCASSQFGHSYEQYFGPGTRLTVT.

This clone was recorded many times. Coverage ceases 3 residues before the CDR3 finishes, and the germline J gene fills in the end. The rearrangement joins TRBV7-2 to TRBJ1-3; D ambiguous. Trimming shortened V by 2 bases and J by 4 bases, and 6 bases separated the two germline ends. The CDR3 runs to 13 residues. Germline V lookup: CDR1 SGHTA, CDR2 FQGNSA. CDR3 DNA, as far as it was read: TGTGCCAGCAGCTTAACGGTCGGAAACACC. Translation gives CASSLTVGNT. The full CDR3 protein is CASSLTVGNTIYF.

This clone was observed at least ten times. The read falls 3 residues short of the CDR3 end, and the missing part is taken from the germline J gene. The rearrangement uses TRBV2 and TRBJ2-3; the D gene is possibly TRBD2 (5 bases). The germline gives CDR1 SNHLY, CDR2 FYNNEI. V dropped 5 bases and J dropped 1 base, with 16 bases sitting between them. The CDR3 has 16 residues. The DNA read from the CDR3 is TGTGCCAGCAGTCCCCTGGACGGGCGGGGCACAGATACG. It codes for CASSPLDGRGTDT. The whole CDR3 region reads CASSPLDGRGTDTQYF.

This clone was detected ten times or more. The DNA ends 3 residues before the CDR3 does, and the rest of the CDR3 is filled in from the germline J gene. The V and J genes are TRBV6-1 and TRBJ2-5, with TRBD1 identical over 9 bases. Germline assignment: CDR1 MNHNS and CDR2 SASEGT. J gave up 5 bases and V 4 bases, and 5 bases lay outside the gene matches. The CDR3 covers 14 residues. Partial CDR3 DNA: TGTGCCAGCAGTGGGAGGACAGGGGTGGAGACC. Protein sequence: CASSGRTGVET. The CDR3, in full, reads CASSGRTGVETQYF.

This clone appeared many times. The sequenced fragment ends 3 residues before the CDR3 boundary, so the rest is inferred from the germline J gene. The chain couples TRBV30 to TRBJ1-2; 8 nucleotides match TRBD1. The germline CDR1 and CDR2 sequences are GTSNPN and SVGIG (reference sequence). Germline trimming cut 2 bases from V and 4 bases from J; bases unmatched to any gene: 9. The CDR3 length is 15 residues. CDR3 DNA, as far as it was read: TGTGCCTGGAGTCTAGACAGGGGATTTCCCTATGGC. Translating gives CAWSLDRGFPYG. From start to end, the CDR3 is CAWSLDRGFPYGYTF.

This clone was found many times. The CDR3 end falls 3 residues outside the read, so it is completed with the germline J gene. V is TRBV12-3 or TRBV12-4 and J is TRBJ1-4; 7 nucleotides agree with TRBD1. V was clipped by 6 bases and J by 5 bases; unmatched bases: 6. This CDR3 is 14 amino acids long. Partial CDR3 DNA: TGTGCCAGCAGCCCGACAGGGCCGAATGAAAAA. It translates to CASSPTGPNEK. The CDR3 reads in full as CASSPTGPNEKLFF.

This clone was detected many times. The CDR3 end falls 3 residues outside the read, so it is completed with the germline J gene. This chain links TRBV27 with TRBJ2-7; D unclear. The CDR3 runs 14 residues. Germline values: CDR1 MNHEY, CDR2 SMNVEV (reference sequence). Trimming cost V 2 bases and J 5 bases, with 13 bases left between them. CDR3 protein: CASSLNAAFNEQYF. The sequenced part of the CDR3 DNA is TGTGCCAGCAGTTTAAACGCGGCCTTCAACGAG.

This clone was observed at least ten times. The read terminates 3 residues before the CDR3 end, so the remaining end is supplied by the germline J gene. The chain has TRBV14 and TRBJ2-3, with no clear D. This CDR3 is built from 16 residues. With 1 base removed from V and 5 bases from J, the gap between germline ends came to 16 bases. Germline V CDR1 and CDR2: SGHDN, FVKESK. The CDR3 loop reads CASSQAHGLPGDTQYF. The sequenced part of the CDR3 DNA is TGTGCCAGCAGCCAAGCTCACGGTCTACCCGGAGATACG.

This clone was counted at least ten times. Read sequence stops 3 residues before the CDR3 end, and the germline J gene provides the missing end. J is TRBJ2-1 and V is TRBV14, with TRBD1 as a possible D gene (6 bases). Trimming cost V 4 bases and J 0 bases, with 19 bases left between them. The length of the CDR3 is 18 residues. The V gene's germline CDR1 is SGHDN and CDR2 FVKESK. CDR3 DNA, as far as it was read: TGTGCCAGCAGCCCCGGTAGAGAGGGGGTGAGCTCCTACAATGAG. This gives the protein CASSPGREGVSSYNE. The entire CDR3 protein reads CASSPGREGVSSYNEQFF.

This clone has more than one count but fewer than ten. The observed sequence ends 3 residues before the CDR3 terminus, with the missing tail filled in from the germline J gene. V is TRBV18 and J is TRBJ1-1, with TRBD1 matching 10 bases. CDR1 and CDR2 (germline): KGHSH, LQKENI. The CDR3 consists of 14 residues. The sequenced part of the CDR3 DNA is TGTGCCAGCTCGTTCCGGGACAGGGGTGACATT. This sequence encodes CASSFRDRGDI. In full, the CDR3 is CASSFRDRGDIAFF.

A remark on this clone: The observed sequence ends 3 residues before the CDR3 terminus, with the missing tail filled in from the germline J gene. J is TRBJ2-3 and V is TRBV5-1, with 8 bases identical to TRBD1. Looked up from germline, CDR1 is SGHRS and CDR2 is YFSETQ. This CDR3 is built from 16 residues. Partial CDR3 DNA: TGCGCCAGCAGCCCCCCTCCCGGGACAGGCCAAGAGACG. This sequence encodes CASSPPPGTGQET. The full CDR3 protein is CASSPPPGTGQETQYF. Combining the CDR3 with reference TRBV5-1 and TRBJ2-3 gives the whole variable domain KAGVTQTPRYLIKTRGQQVTLSCSPISGHRSVSWYQQTPGQGLQFLFEYFSETQRNKGNFPGRFSGRQFSNSRSEMNVSTLELGDSALYLCASSPPPGTGQETQYFGPGTRLTVL.

This clone showed up just a few times. The read ends 3 residues shy of where the CDR3 ends; the end is completed using the germline J gene. V is TRBV20-1 and J is TRBJ2-3; TRBD1 matches 8 bases. The CDR3 runs 16 residues. V lost 3 bases and J lost 0; bases outside the gene matches: 8. Germline V gene sequence: CDR1 DFQATT, CDR2 SNEGSKA (reference sequence). CDR3 residues: CSASAQGGGSTDTQYF. The CDR3 bases that were read are TGCAGTGCTAGCGCACAGGGGGGAGGTAGCACAGATACG.

This clone was seen at least ten times. The read comes to an end 3 residues before the CDR3 does, leaving the germline J gene to fill in the end. V is TRBV30 and J is TRBJ1-6; TRBD1 agrees at 7 bases. This CDR3 region has 13 residues. From germline, CDR1 is GTSNPN and CDR2 SVGIG (reference sequence). J was trimmed by 8 bases and V by 4 bases; bases with no gene match: 5. CDR3 sequence reads: CAWNTGADSPLHF. The CDR3 bases that were read are TGTGCCTGGAACACAGGGGCTGATTCACCC.